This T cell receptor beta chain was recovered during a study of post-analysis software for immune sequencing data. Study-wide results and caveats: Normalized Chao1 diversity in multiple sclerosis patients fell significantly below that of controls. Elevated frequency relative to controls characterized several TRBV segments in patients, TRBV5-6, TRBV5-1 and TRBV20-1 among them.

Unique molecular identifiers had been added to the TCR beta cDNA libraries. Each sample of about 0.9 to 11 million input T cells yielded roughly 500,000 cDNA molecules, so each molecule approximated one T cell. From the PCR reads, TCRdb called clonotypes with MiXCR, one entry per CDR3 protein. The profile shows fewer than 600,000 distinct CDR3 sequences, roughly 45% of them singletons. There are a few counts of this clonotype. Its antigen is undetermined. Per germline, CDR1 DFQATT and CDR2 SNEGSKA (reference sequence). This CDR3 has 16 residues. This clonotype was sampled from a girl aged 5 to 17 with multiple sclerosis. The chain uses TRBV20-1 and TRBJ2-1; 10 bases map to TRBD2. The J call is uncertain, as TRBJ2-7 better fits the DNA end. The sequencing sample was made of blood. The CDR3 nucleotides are TGCAGTGCTAGTCCGGGACTAGCGTTAAACGCCTACGAGCAGTACTTC. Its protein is CSASPGLALNAYEQYF.